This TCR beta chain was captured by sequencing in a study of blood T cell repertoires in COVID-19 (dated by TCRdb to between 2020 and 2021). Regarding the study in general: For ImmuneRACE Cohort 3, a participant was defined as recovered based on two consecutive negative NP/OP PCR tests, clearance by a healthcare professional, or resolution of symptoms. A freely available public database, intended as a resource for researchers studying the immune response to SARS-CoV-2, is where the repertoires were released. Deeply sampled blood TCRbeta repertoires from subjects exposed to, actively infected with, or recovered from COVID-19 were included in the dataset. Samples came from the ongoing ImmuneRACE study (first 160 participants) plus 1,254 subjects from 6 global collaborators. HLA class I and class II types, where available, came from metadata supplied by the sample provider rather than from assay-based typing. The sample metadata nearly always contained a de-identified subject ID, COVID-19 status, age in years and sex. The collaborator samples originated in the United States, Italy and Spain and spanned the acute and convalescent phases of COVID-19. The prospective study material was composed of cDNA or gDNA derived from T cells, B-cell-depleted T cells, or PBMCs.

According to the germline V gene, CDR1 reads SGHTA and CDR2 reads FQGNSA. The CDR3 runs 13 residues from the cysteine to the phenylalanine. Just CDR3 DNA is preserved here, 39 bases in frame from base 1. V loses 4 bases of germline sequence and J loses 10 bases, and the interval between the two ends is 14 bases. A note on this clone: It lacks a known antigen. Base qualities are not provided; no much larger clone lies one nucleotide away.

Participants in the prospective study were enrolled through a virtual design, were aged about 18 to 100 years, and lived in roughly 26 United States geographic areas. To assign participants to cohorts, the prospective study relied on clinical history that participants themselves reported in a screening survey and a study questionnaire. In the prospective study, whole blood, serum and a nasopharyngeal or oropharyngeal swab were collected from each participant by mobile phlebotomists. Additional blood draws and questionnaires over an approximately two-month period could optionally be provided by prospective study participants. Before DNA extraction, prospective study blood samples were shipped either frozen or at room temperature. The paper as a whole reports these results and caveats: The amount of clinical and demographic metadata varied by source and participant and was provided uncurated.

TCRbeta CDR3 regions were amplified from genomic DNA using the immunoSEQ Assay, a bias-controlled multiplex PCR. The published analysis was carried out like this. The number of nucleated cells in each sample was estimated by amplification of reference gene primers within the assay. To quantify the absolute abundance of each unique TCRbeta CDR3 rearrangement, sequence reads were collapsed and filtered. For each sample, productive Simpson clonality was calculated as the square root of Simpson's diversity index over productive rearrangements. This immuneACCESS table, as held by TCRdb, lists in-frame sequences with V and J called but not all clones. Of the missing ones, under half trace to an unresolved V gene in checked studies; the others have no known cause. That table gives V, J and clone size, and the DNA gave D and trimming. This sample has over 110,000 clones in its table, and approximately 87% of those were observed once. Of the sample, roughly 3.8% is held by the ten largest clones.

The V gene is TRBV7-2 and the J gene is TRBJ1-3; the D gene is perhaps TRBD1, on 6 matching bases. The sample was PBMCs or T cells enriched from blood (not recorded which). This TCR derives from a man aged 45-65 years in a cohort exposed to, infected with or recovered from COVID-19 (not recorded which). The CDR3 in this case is CASSSRQGTTIYF. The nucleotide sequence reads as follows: TGTGCCAGCAGCTCACGGCAGGGGACGACCATATATTTT. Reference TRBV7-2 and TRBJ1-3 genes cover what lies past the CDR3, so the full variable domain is GAGVSQSPSNKVTEKGKDVELRCDPISGHTALYWYRQSLGQGLEFLIYFQGNSAPDKSGLPSDRFSAERTGGSVSTLTIQRTQQEDSAVYLCASSSRQGTTIYFGEGSWLTVV.